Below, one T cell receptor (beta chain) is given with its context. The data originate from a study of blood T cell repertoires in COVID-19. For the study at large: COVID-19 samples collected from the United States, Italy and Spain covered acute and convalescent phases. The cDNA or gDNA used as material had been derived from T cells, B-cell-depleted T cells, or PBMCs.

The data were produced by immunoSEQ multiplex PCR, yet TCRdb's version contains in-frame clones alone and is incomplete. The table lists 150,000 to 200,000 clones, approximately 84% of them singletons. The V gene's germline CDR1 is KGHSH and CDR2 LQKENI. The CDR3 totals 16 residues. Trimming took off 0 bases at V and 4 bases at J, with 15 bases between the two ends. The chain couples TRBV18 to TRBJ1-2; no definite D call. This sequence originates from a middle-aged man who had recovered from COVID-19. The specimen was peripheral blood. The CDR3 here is CASSPPSLGTSYGYTF. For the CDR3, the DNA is TGTGCCAGCTCACCACCGAGCCTGGGCACGAGCTATGGCTACACCTTC.